This is a list of T cell receptor beta chains from one sample in a study of blood T cells in healthy people across ages. TCRdb re-called the 5' RACE reads through MiXCR, storing one row per CDR3 protein. Of about 1,500,000 distinct CDR3 sequences in the sample, roughly 27% are singletons; the top ten hold over 7%. The specimen was blood. These receptors were collected from a woman aged 30 to 39 in good health. Each CDR3 is given without its conserved first and last residue.

v_gene	j_gene	CDR3aa
TRBV7-2	TRBJ2-7	ASSSRDREIYEQY
TRBV2	TRBJ2-7	ASSKDPYEQY
TRBV12-3/TRBV12-4	TRBJ1-5	ASSLAHGASNQPQH
TRBV18	TRBJ2-7	ASSLRDRSSYEQY
TRBV20-1	TRBJ1-2	SARLPDRGNGYT
TRBV7-9	TRBJ2-7	ASSVPRTGLEQY
TRBV20-1	TRBJ2-5	SARDWGETQY
TRBV2	TRBJ1-1	ASTGTAEEAF
TRBV7-2	TRBJ2-5	ASSLSGVAQYQETQY
TRBV5-4	TRBJ2-1	ASSLKYHHQTWGGATSSYNEQF
TRBV20-1	TRBJ2-3	SATFELTDTQY
TRBV6-6	TRBJ2-7	ASSYSGSRGSYEQY
TRBV7-9	TRBJ2-1	ASSSYGYAGGGNEQF